What follows are 25 T cell receptor beta chains derived from one specimen sequenced in a study of glioma-infiltrating T cells. The iRepertoire nested amplicon-rescue multiplex PCR amplified TCR alpha and beta CDR3s from RNA. TCRdb passed the multiplex PCR reads through MiXCR, listing each CDR3 protein once. The table has 160,000 or so distinct CDR3 sequences, more than 35% seen once. Material: glioma tissue, nonneoplastic brain tissue, or PBMCs (not recorded which). The receptor source for this set is a human donor with low-grade glioma or glioblastoma, undergoing nonglioma brain surgery, or in good health (not recorded which).

This clonotype was counted only a few times. The chain combines TRBV12-3 or TRBV12-4 with TRBJ1-3, with D perhaps TRBD1 (6 bases). The V gene lost 10 bases and the J gene lost 4 bases, with 14 bases spanning the gap. This CDR3 has 13 amino acids. This CDR3 is CATLRTAGNTIYF. CDR3 sequence (DNA): TGTGCCACCTTAAGGACAGCCGGAAACACCATATATTTT.

With regard to this clonotype: The junction differs from germline at one of its ends, possibly a read error. The chain links TRBV20-1 to TRBJ2-3; 8 bases fit TRBD2. The germline V gene has CDR1 DFQATT and CDR2 SNEGSKA (reference sequence). The CDR3 runs 14 residues. The CDR3 reads CSASKRGSTYTQYF. Here the CDR3 DNA reads TGCAGTGCTAGCAAGCGGGGGAGCACATATACGCAGTATTTT.

Details on this clonotype: This may be a read error: a much more frequent sequence differs by one nucleotide. The chain is built from TRBV7-2 and TRBJ2-3; TRBD2 matches 7 bases. Losses at the gene ends were 4 bases for V and 8 bases for J; bases not matched to a gene: 9. CDR3 length: 14 residues. CDR1 SGHTA and CDR2 FQGNSA come from the germline V gene. CDR3 residues: CASSSIGRWGTQYF. The CDR3 DNA sequence: TGTGCCAGCAGCTCCATCGGGAGGTGGGGTACGCAGTATTTT.

In the case of this clonotype: Since no conserved phenylalanine or tryptophan closes the CDR3, a read error is the likely cause. The chain recombines TRBV7-9 with TRBJ1-1; no definite D call. The germline CDR1 and CDR2 sequences are SEHNR and FQNEAQ (reference sequence). The CDR3 totals 11 residues. The CDR3 coding sequence is TGTGGCAGCAGCTTAGATCGTGGAGCTTTCCTT. The encoded protein is CGSSLDRGAFL.

Note on this clonotype: The junction departs from germline at one end; a sequencing error may be responsible. This chain connects TRBV6-6 to TRBJ2-7; perhaps TRBD1 as D (6 bases). The V gene's germline CDR1 is MNHNY and CDR2 SVGAGI (reference sequence). This CDR3 region has 13 residues. The CDR3 protein is CASSYSTGNEQHF. CDR3 in DNA: TGTGCCAGCAGTTACTCAACAGGGAACGAGCAGCACTTC.

Ten or more counts support this clonotype. The chain links TRBV7-8 to TRBJ2-7; D gene unclear. CDR1 is SGHVS and CDR2 is FQNEAQ in the germline V gene. The CDR3 has 13 residues. Trimming took 7 bases from V and 2 from J, leaving 12 bases between them. For the CDR3, the DNA is TGTGCCAGCATTCATGGGTACACCTACGAGCAGTACTTC. Translating gives CASIHGYTYEQYF.

Comment on this clonotype: One base away lies a much larger clone, so this may be a sequencing read error. This chain joins TRBV29-1 and TRBJ2-3, with D tentatively TRBD1 or TRBD2 (5 bases each). CDR3 length: 12 amino acids. Germline V gene sequence: CDR1 SQVTM, CDR2 ANQGSEA. V was pared by 7 bases and J by 4 bases, with 12 bases between. In nucleotides, the CDR3 is TGCAGCGAGGACACGGGGTCAGATACGCAGTATTTT. The encoded protein is CSEDTGSDTQYF.

A note on this clonotype: The CDR3 does not close with the conserved phenylalanine or tryptophan, likely indicating a read error. The DNA is omitted, as the CDR3 cannot be located on it reliably, and the CDR3 follows TCRdb's listing. This sequence joins TRBV6-6 and TRBJ2-1. A total of 12 residues make up the CDR3, ends included. CDR1 MNHNY and CDR2 SVGAGI come from the germline V gene (reference sequence). This chain's CDR3 is CASSYTDNEKFI.

Details on this clonotype: Just one base apart from a much larger clone, this may be a read error. The chain recombines TRBV20-1 with TRBJ2-4; D remains ambiguous. Germline V lookup: CDR1 DFQATT, CDR2 SNEGSKA (reference sequence). V lost 0 bases to trimming and J lost 1 base, with 19 bases between them. This CDR3 is built from 18 residues. The CDR3 is CSARDLTPEPRAKNIQYF. In nucleotides, the CDR3 is TGCAGTGCTAGAGATTTGACTCCCGAACCTAGGGCCAAAAACATTCAGTACTTC.

As to this clonotype: A much larger clone is a single base away; this may be a read error. The V call is TRBV11-2, the J call TRBJ1-1; D remains unclear. This CDR3 contains 14 residues. Germline CDR1 is SGHAT and CDR2 is FQNNGV. DNA for the CDR3: TGTGCCGGCAGCTTAGAGCGCAAGGGCACTGAAGCTTTCTTT. Protein: CAGSLERKGTEAFF. The full variable domain, completed using reference TRBV11-2 and TRBJ1-1, is EAGVAQSPRYKIIEKRQSVAFWCNPISGHATLYWYQQILGQGPKLLIQFQNNGVVDDSQLPKDRFSAERLKGVDSTLKIQPAKLEDSAVYLCAGSLERKGTEAFFGQGTRLTVV.

In its sample, this clonotype was seen a few times. V is TRBV7-8 and J is TRBJ2-1, with a possible D match to TRBD2 (6 bases). The CDR3 extends over 18 amino acids. V lost 5 bases to trimming and J lost 5 bases, with 25 bases between them. Per the germline V gene, CDR1 is SGHVS and CDR2 is FQNEAQ. The CDR3 DNA reads as TGTGCCAGCAGCCTCAGTTCCTTCCGGGACTGGGGGAACAATGAGCAGTTCTTC. Its translation is CASSLSSFRDWGNNEQFF. The full variable domain, completed using reference TRBV7-8 and TRBJ2-1, is GAGVSQSPRYKVAKRGQDVALRCDPISGHVSLFWYQQALGQGPEFLTYFQNEAQLDKSGLPSDRFFAERPEGSVSTLKIQRTQQEDSAVYLCASSLSSFRDWGNNEQFFGPGTRLTVL.

This clonotype is a singleton in its sample. One end of the junction varies from germline; a read error may be responsible. The V call is TRBV3-1, the J call TRBJ2-7; 10 positions agree with TRBD1. The CDR3 is 14 residues long. Germline V gene sequence: CDR1 LGHDT, CDR2 YNNKEL (reference sequence). The CDR3 is CASSHGTGDPEEYF. The CDR3 DNA reads as TGTGCCAGCAGCCATGGGACAGGGGATCCCGAGGAGTACTTC.

The V gene is TRBV20-1, the J gene TRBJ2-1; 7 bases align to TRBD2. The CDR3 spans 14 residues. Per germline, CDR1 DFQATT and CDR2 SNEGSKA (reference sequence). DNA of the CDR3: TGCGGTTCTAGAGATACGCGGGAGTACAATGAGCAGTTCTTC. It codes for CGSRDTREYNEQFF.

Of note for this clonotype: A read error may produce the germline difference seen at one junction end. J is TRBJ1-6 and V is TRBV10-2; TRBD1 matches 7 bases. CDR1 is WSHSY, CDR2 SAAADI, per germline. The length of the CDR3 is 13 residues. DNA of the CDR3: TGTGCCACAAGGGGGACAGCGAATTCAACCCTCCACTTT. It yields the protein CATRGTANSTLHF.

The chain recombines TRBV28 with TRBJ2-1, with 8 bases fitting TRBD2. Germline loops: CDR1 MDHEN, CDR2 SYDVKM. The J segment lost 6 bases and the V segment lost 5 bases, leaving 6 bases of the junction unmatched. CDR3 length: 14 amino acids. The chain's CDR3 is CASSPVSGTNEQFF. The DNA of the CDR3 is TGTGCCAGCAGTCCAGTTAGCGGGACCAATGAGCAGTTCTTC.

In this sample, this clonotype turned up many times. V gene TRBV20-1 combines with J gene TRBJ2-7; 8 positions agree with TRBD1. Germline trimming cut 2 bases from V and 2 bases from J; bases unmatched to any gene: 8. This CDR3 is built from 15 residues. The germline CDR1 and CDR2 sequences are DFQATT and SNEGSKA (reference sequence). The CDR3 is CSARQPGQVTYEQYF. CDR3 nucleotide sequence: TGCAGTGCTAGACAACCGGGACAGGTAACCTACGAGCAGTACTTC.

This chain connects TRBV3-1 to TRBJ1-6, with D unresolved. This CDR3 is built from 18 residues. Germline loops: CDR1 LGHDT, CDR2 YNNKEL (reference sequence). The V end lost 1 base, the J end lost 0 bases, and 13 bases lay between the germline ends. DNA of the CDR3: TGTGCCAGCAGCCAAGGAGGACCGACGAGCTCCTATAATTCACCCCTCCACTTT. As protein: CASSQGGPTSSYNSPLHF.

As for this clonotype: This sequence may be a read error, since a much larger clone differs from it by one base. The V gene is TRBV3-1, the J gene TRBJ1-1; 11 bases line up with TRBD1. The junction had 4 bases not matched to a gene; V was cut back by 1 base and J by 6 bases. This CDR3 comprises 15 residues. CDR1 is LGHDT and CDR2 is YNNKEL in the germline V gene (reference sequence). This CDR3 is CASSQGGQGVSEAFF. The CDR3 bases are TGTGCCAGCAGCCAAGGGGGACAGGGGGTGTCTGAAGCTTTCTTT.

The V and J genes are TRBV24-1 and TRBJ2-1; TRBD2 matches 10 bases. CDR3 length equals 16 residues. Unmatched junction bases numbered 4, after V lost 5 bases and J lost 1 base. From germline, CDR1 is KGHDR and CDR2 SFDVKD. The CDR3 DNA is TGTGCCACCAGTGGTCTAGCGGGAGATTCCTACAATGAGCAGTTCTTC. Protein product: CATSGLAGDSYNEQFF.

This clonotype was counted at least ten times. The genes are TRBV20-1 and TRBJ2-7; 10 bases line up with TRBD2. Germline CDR1 is DFQATT and CDR2 is SNEGSKA (reference sequence). The CDR3 consists of 15 residues. J was trimmed by 3 bases and V by 0 bases; bases with no gene match: 5. The CDR3 bases are TGCAGTGCTAGAGATTCTAGCGGGAGTGTCTACGAGCAGTACTTC. Protein product: CSARDSSGSVYEQYF.

To note about this clonotype: A much larger clone is a single base away; this may be a read error. The J gene is TRBJ1-1, the V gene TRBV6-2 or TRBV6-3; D not resolved. V was shortened by 6 bases and J by 1 base, with 18 bases between the two germline ends. This CDR3 is 16 amino acids long. CDR1 is MNHEY and CDR2 is SVGEGT in the germline V gene. The CDR3 protein is CASSLYTGKENTEAFF. The CDR3 DNA follows: TGTGCCAGCAGCCTATATACCGGGAAAGAGAACACTGAAGCTTTCTTT.

Concerning this clonotype itself: A much larger clone is a single base away; this may be a read error. V usage is TRBV7-2 and J usage is TRBJ2-2; 9 positions match TRBD1. CDR3 size: 16 residues. V dropped 6 bases and J dropped 7; count of bases not matched to a gene: 12. Germline V gene data show CDR1 as SGHTA and CDR2 as FQGNSA. The CDR3 bases are TGTGCCAGCAGACTTGGGACAGGGAGAACGGGCGGGGAGCTGTTTTTT. Its translation is CASRLGTGRTGGELFF.

This clonotype was detected ten times or more. The chain uses TRBV28 and TRBJ1-1, with D uncertain. Germline CDR1 MDHEN, CDR2 SYDVKM. With 5 bases removed from V and 5 bases from J, the gap between germline ends came to 12 bases. This CDR3 has 13 amino acids. CDR3 sequence (DNA): TGTGCCAGCAGTGTGTCTGGAGCTACTGAAGCTTTCTTT. This gives the protein CASSVSGATEAFF.

At least ten counts were recorded for this clonotype. The chain has TRBV20-1 and TRBJ2-3; no reliable D call. CDR1 DFQATT and CDR2 SNEGSKA come from the germline V gene (reference sequence). The CDR3 covers 13 residues. V lost 7 bases to trimming and J lost 3 bases, with 14 bases between them. CDR3 sequence reads: CSVQRLGTDTQYF. The CDR3 nucleotides read TGCAGTGTCCAGCGCTTAGGGACAGATACGCAGTATTTT.

This clonotype was seen repeatedly, ten times or more. The chain couples TRBV3-1 to TRBJ1-1, with D unclear. The CDR3 is 11 amino acids. Looked up from germline, CDR1 is LGHDT and CDR2 is YNNKEL (reference sequence). V was pared by 1 base and J by 8 bases, with 5 bases between. As DNA, the CDR3 is TGTGCCAGCAGCCAAGGAGGGGAAGCTTTCTTT. It is translated as CASSQGGEAFF.